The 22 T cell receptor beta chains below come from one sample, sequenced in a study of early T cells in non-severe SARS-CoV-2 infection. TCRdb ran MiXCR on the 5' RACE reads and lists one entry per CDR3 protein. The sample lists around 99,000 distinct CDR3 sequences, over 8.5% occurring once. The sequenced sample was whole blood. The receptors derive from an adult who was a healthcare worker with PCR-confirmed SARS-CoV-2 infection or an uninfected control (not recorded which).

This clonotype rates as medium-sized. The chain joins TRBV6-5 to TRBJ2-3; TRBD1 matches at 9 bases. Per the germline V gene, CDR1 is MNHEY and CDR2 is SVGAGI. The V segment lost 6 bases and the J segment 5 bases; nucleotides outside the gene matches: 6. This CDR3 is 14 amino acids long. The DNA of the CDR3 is TGTGCCAGCAGCCGGACAGGGGAGGGAGATACGCAGTATTTT. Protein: CASSRTGEGDTQYF.

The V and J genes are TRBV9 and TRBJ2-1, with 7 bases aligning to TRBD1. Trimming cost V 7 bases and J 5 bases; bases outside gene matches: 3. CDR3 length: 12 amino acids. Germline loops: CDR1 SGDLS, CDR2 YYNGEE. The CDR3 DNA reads TGTGCCAGCCGGGACAGTCACAATGAGCAGTTCTTC. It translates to CASRDSHNEQFF.

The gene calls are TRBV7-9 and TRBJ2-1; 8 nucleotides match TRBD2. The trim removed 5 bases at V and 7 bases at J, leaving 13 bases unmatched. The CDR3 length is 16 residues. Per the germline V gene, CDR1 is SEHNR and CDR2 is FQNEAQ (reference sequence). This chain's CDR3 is CASSIIMPGGRNEQFF. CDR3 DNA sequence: TGTGCCAGCAGCATTATTATGCCGGGAGGGCGGAATGAGCAGTTCTTC.

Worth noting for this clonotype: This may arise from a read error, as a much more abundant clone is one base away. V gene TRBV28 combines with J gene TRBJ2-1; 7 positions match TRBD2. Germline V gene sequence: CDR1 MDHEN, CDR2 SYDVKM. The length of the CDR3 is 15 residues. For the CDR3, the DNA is TGTGCCAGCAGCCAGACTAGCTCCCGTCTCAATGAGCAGATCTTC. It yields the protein CASSQTSSRLNEQIF.

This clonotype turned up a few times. CDR3 residues: CASRTGQGRNQPQHF. The CDR3 nucleotides are TGTGCCAGCAGGACCGGACAGGGTCGAAATCAGCCCCAGCATTTT. The J gene is TRBJ1-5, the V gene TRBV12-3 or TRBV12-4; 8 bases fit TRBD1. The CDR3 is 15 residues long. V lost 6 bases, J lost 4 bases, and 8 bases stayed unmatched.

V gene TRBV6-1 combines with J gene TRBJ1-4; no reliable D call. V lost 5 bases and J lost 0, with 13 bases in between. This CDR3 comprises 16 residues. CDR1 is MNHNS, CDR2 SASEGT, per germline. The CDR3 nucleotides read TGTGCCAGCAGTCAGCAAACGGTTGCAACTAATGAAAAACTGTTTTTT. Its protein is CASSQQTVATNEKLFF.

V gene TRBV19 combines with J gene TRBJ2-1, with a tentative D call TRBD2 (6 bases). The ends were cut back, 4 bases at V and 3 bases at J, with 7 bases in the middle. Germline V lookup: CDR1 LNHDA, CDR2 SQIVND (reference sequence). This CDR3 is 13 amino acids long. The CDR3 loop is CASSTSVYNEQFF. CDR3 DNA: TGTGCCAGTAGTACTAGCGTCTACAATGAGCAGTTCTTC. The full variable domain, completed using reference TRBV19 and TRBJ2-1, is DGGITQSPKYLFRKEGQNVTLSCEQNLNHDAMYWYRQDPGQGLRLIYYSQIVNDFQKGDIAEGYSVSREKKESFPLTVTSAQKNPTAFYLCASSTSVYNEQFFGPGTRLTVL.

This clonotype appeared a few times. The CDR3 is CASSGARGTSSYNEQFF. DNA of the CDR3: TGTGCCAGCAGTGGGGCGAGAGGGACTAGCTCCTACAATGAGCAGTTCTTC. The chain has TRBV2 and TRBJ2-1; 8 bases match TRBD2. CDR3 length: 17 residues. Germline V gene data show CDR1 as SNHLY and CDR2 as FYNNEI. The ends lost 4 bases at V and 0 bases at J; junction bases unmatched: 8.

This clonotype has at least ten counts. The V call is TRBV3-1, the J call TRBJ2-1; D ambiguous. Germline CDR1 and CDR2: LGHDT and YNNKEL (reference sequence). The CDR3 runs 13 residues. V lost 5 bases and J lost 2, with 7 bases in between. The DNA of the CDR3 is TGTGCCAGCAGCGACTTAACCTACAATGAGCAGTTCTTC. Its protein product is CASSDLTYNEQFF.

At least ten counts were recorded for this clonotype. The CDR3 DNA reads as TGTGCCAGCAGCCCAGCCGGGACAGCTTATCATCAGCCCCAGCATTTT. Translation: CASSPAGTAYHQPQHF. The genes are TRBV7-8 and TRBJ1-5; 7 bases fit TRBD1. V lost 5 bases to trimming and J lost 5 bases; unmatched junction nucleotides: 12. This CDR3 is 16 amino acids long. Germline-derived CDR1 and CDR2 are SGHVS and FQNEAQ.

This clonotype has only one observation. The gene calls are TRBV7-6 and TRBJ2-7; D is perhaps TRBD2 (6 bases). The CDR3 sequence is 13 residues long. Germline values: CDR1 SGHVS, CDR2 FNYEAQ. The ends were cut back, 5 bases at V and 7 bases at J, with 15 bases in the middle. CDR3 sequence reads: CASSQDYLDEQYF. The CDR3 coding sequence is TGTGCCAGCAGCCAGGACTACCTTGATGAGCAGTACTTC.

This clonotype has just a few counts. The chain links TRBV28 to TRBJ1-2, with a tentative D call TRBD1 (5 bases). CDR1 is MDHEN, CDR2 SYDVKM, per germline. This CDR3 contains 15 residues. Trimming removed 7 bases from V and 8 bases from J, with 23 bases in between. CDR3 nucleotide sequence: TGTGCCAGCACCCCCCAGGGACGTCGAGCGGGGGGCTACACCTTC. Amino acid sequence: CASTPQGRRAGGYTF.

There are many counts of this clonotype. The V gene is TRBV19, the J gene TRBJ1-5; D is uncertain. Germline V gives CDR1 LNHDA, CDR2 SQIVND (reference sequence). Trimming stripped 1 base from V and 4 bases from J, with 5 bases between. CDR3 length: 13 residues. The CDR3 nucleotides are TGTGCCAGTAGTATAGGGGCGAATCAGCCCCAGCATTTT. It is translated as CASSIGANQPQHF.

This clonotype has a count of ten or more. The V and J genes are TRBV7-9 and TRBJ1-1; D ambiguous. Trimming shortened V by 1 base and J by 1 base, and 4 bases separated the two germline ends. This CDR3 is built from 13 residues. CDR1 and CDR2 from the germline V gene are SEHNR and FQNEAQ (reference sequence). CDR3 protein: CASSLETNTEAFF. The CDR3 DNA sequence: TGTGCCAGCAGCTTAGAAACGAACACTGAAGCTTTCTTT. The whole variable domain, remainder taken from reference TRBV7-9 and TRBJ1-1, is DTGVSQNPRHKITKRGQNVTFRCDPISEHNRLYWYRQTLGQGPEFLTYFQNEAQLEKSRLLSDRFSAERPKGSFSTLEIQRTEQGDSAMYLCASSLETNTEAFFGQGTRLTVV.

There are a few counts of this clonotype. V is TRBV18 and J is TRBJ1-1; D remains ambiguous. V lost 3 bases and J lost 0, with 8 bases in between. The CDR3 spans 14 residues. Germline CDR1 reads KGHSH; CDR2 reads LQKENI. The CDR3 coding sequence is TGTGCCAGCTCACCCATTCAAATGAACACTGAAGCTTTCTTT. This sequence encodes CASSPIQMNTEAFF. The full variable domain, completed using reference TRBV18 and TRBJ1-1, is NAGVMQNPRHLVRRRGQEARLRCSPMKGHSHVYWYRQLPEEGLKFMVYLQKENIIDESGMPKERFSAEFPKEGPSILRIQQVVRGDSAAYFCASSPIQMNTEAFFGQGTRLTVV.

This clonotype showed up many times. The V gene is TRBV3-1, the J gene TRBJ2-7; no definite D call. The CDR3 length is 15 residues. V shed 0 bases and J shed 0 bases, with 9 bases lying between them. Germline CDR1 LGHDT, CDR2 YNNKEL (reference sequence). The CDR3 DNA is TGTGCCAGCAGCCAAGATATAGAGAGCTCCTACGAGCAGTACTTC. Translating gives CASSQDIESSYEQYF.

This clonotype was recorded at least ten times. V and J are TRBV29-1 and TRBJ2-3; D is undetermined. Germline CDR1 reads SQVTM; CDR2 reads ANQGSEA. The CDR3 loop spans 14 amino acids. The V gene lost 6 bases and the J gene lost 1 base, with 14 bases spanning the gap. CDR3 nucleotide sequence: TGCAGCGTAGTCGAATCCCCCGGCACAGATACGCAGTATTTT. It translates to CSVVESPGTDTQYF.

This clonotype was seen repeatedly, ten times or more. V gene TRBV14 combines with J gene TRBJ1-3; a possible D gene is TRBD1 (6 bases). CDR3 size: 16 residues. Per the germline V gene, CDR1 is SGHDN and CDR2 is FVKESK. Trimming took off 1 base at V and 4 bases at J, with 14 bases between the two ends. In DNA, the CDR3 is TGTGCCAGCAGCCAAGTTTGGGGACAAAACGGAAACACCATATATTTT. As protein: CASSQVWGQNGNTIYF. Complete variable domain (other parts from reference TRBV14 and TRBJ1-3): EAGVTQFPSHSVIEKGQTVTLRCDPISGHDNLYWYRRVMGKEIKFLLHFVKESKQDESGMPNNRFLAERTGGTYSTLKVQPAELEDSGVYFCASSQVWGQNGNTIYFGEGSWLTVV.

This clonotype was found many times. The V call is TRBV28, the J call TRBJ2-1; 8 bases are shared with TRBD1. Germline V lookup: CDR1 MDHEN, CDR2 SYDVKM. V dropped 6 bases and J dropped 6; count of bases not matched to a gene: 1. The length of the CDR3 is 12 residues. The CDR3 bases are TGTGCCAGCAGCGGACAGGGCAATGAGCAGTTCTTC. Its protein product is CASSGQGNEQFF.

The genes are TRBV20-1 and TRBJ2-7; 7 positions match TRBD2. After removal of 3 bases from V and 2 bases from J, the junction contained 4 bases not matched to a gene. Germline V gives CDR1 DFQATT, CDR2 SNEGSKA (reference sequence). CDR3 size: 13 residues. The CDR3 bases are TGCAGTGCTAGCGGGAGGCCCACCTACGAGCAGTACTTC. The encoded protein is CSASGRPTYEQYF.

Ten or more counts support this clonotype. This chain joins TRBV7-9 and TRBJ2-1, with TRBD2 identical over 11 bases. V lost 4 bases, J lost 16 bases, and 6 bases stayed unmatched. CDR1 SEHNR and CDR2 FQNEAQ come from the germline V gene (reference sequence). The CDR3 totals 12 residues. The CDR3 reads CASSSLAGGIFF. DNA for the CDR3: TGTGCCAGCAGCTCTTTAGCGGGAGGGATCTTCTTC.

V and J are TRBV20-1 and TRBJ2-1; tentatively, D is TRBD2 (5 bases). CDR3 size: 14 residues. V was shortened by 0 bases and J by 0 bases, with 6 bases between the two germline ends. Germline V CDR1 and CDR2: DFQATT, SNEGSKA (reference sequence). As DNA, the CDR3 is TGCAGTGCTAGAGATGGGAGCTCCTACAATGAGCAGTTCTTC. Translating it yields CSARDGSSYNEQFF.